A selection of T cell receptor beta chains follows, all from one sample in a study of chemoradiotherapy in HPV16-positive cancers. Here immunoSEQ multiplex PCR was the method, and the copy in TCRdb shows in-frame clones only, minus some. The sample has about 33,000 clones, about 88% seen once. The starting material was blood, obtained from a patient who underwent chemoradiotherapy. These receptors all stem from a human donor with HPV-associated anogenital cancer. Both conserved end residues are part of each CDR3. Each record gives: clone size, V gene, D gene, J gene, CDR3 DNA, CDR3 protein. The D gene is left open where the match is weak. Only part of the rows carry a size: once, few, many, or a class if the clone is expanded.

clone size: .
V gene: TRBV7-9
D gene: .
J gene: TRBJ1-2
CDR3 DNA: TGTGCCAGCAGCTTAGCGGGCACAGGGCTAGACTCCTATGGCTACACCTTC
CDR3 protein: CASSLAGTGLDSYGYTF

clone size: .
V gene: TRBV19
D gene: .
J gene: TRBJ1-4
CDR3 DNA: TGTGCCAGTAGTATTGCTCTGGGAAACAATGAAAAACTGTTTTTT
CDR3 protein: CASSIALGNNEKLFF

clone size: .
V gene: TRBV7-3
D gene: .
J gene: TRBJ1-2
CDR3 DNA: TGTGCCAGCAGCCCTACGTTGACGGGGTGGCAGGGCTACACCTTC
CDR3 protein: CASSPTLTGWQGYTF

clone size: .
V gene: TRBV6-1
D gene: .
J gene: TRBJ2-7
CDR3 DNA: TGTGCCAGCAGCTTGGACCCAAGAGGCGAGCAGTACTTC
CDR3 protein: CASSLDPRGEQYF

clone size: .
V gene: TRBV6-5
D gene: TRBD1
J gene: TRBJ2-7
CDR3 DNA: TGTGCCAGCAGTTACTCGGCGGGACAGGCCTCCTACGAGCAGTACTTC
CDR3 protein: CASSYSAGQASYEQYF

clone size: .
V gene: TRBV7-9
D gene: .
J gene: TRBJ2-6
CDR3 DNA: TGTGCCAGCAGCCCATCAGGGCTAAGCTCTGGGGCCAACGTCCTGACTTTC
CDR3 protein: CASSPSGLSSGANVLTF

clone size: .
V gene: TRBV28
D gene: TRBD1
J gene: TRBJ1-2
CDR3 DNA: TGTGCCAGCAGTTCTCAGGGGGCGCATGTTGGCTACACCTTC
CDR3 protein: CASSSQGAHVGYTF

clone size: .
V gene: TRBV7-2
D gene: TRBD1
J gene: TRBJ1-1
CDR3 DNA: TGTGCCAGCAGCTTTACAGGGGCCCACACTGAAGCTTTCTTT
CDR3 protein: CASSFTGAHTEAFF

clone size: few
V gene: TRBV19
D gene: .
J gene: TRBJ1-2
CDR3 DNA: TGTGCCAGTAGCCCCGACAGAGATTATGGCTACACCTTC
CDR3 protein: CASSPDRDYGYTF

clone size: .
V gene: TRBV5-1
D gene: .
J gene: TRBJ1-1
CDR3 DNA: TGCGCCAGCAGCGTACAGATGCGCACTGAAGCTTTCTTT
CDR3 protein: CASSVQMRTEAFF

clone size: .
V gene: TRBV18
D gene: .
J gene: TRBJ1-5
CDR3 DNA: TGTGCCAGCTCATCCGGACAGTACTGGGATCAGCCCCAGCATTTT
CDR3 protein: CASSSGQYWDQPQHF

clone size: .
V gene: TRBV9
D gene: .
J gene: TRBJ1-3
CDR3 DNA: TGTGCCAGCAGCGTGGGGGGTACTGGAAACACCATATATTTT
CDR3 protein: CASSVGGTGNTIYF

clone size: .
V gene: TRBV9
D gene: .
J gene: TRBJ2-1
CDR3 DNA: TGTGCCAGCAGCGTAGAAGTAAAAAAAGACAATGAGCAGTTCTTC
CDR3 protein: CASSVEVKKDNEQFF

clone size: .
V gene: TRBV18
D gene: .
J gene: TRBJ2-3
CDR3 DNA: TGTGCCAGCTCACGATGGGATAAGGCCTCTAGCACAGATACGCAGTATTTT
CDR3 protein: CASSRWDKASSTDTQYF

clone size: once
V gene: TRBV9
D gene: .
J gene: TRBJ1-2
CDR3 DNA: TGTGCCAGCAGCGTTGGGGAGACTAACTATGGCTACACCTTC
CDR3 protein: CASSVGETNYGYTF

clone size: .
V gene: TRBV5-6
D gene: .
J gene: TRBJ2-1
CDR3 DNA: TGTGCCAGCAGCTTGGACTCCCACAATGAGCAGTTCTTC
CDR3 protein: CASSLDSHNEQFF

clone size: .
V gene: TRBV6-5
D gene: .
J gene: TRBJ1-2
CDR3 DNA: TGTGCCAGCAGCCCCGATACCTATGGCTACACCTTC
CDR3 protein: CASSPDTYGYTF

clone size: .
V gene: TRBV28
D gene: .
J gene: TRBJ1-4
CDR3 DNA: TGTGCCAGCAGTTTGGCAGGGGCCTCTGCAACTAATGAAAAACTGTTTTTT
CDR3 protein: CASSLAGASATNEKLFF

clone size: .
V gene: TRBV14
D gene: .
J gene: TRBJ2-7
CDR3 DNA: TGTGCCAGCAGCCAACGACCGCCGCACTACGAGCAGTACTTC
CDR3 protein: CASSQRPPHYEQYF

clone size: once
V gene: TRBV10-2
D gene: .
J gene: TRBJ2-5
CDR3 DNA: TGCGCCAGCAGACAGGGTCGGGACTGGGAGACCCAGTACTTC
CDR3 protein: CASRQGRDWETQYF

clone size: .
V gene: TRBV5-4
D gene: .
J gene: TRBJ1-2
CDR3 DNA: TGTGCCAGCAGGAAGTGGGGGAGAGCTAACTATGGCTACACCTTC
CDR3 protein: CASRKWGRANYGYTF

clone size: once
V gene: TRBV6-1
D gene: .
J gene: TRBJ1-5
CDR3 DNA: TGTGCCAGCACCATATACAGTGACCCTCAGCCCCAGCATTTT
CDR3 protein: CASTIYSDPQPQHF

clone size: .
V gene: TRBV7-9
D gene: .
J gene: TRBJ1-6
CDR3 DNA: TGTGCCAGCAGCTTCAACACGGGAGGTTCACCCCTCCACTTT
CDR3 protein: CASSFNTGGSPLHF

clone size: .
V gene: TRBV6-6
D gene: TRBD1
J gene: TRBJ1-5
CDR3 DNA: TGTGCCAGCAGTTACCGGGACAGGAGTAATCAGCCCCAGCATTTT
CDR3 protein: CASSYRDRSNQPQHF

clone size: .
V gene: TRBV10-3
D gene: TRBD1
J gene: TRBJ2-4
CDR3 DNA: TGTGCCATCAGTGAGTCGGGACAGTCCCTAGCCAAAAACATTCAGTACTTC
CDR3 protein: CAISESGQSLAKNIQYF

clone size: few
V gene: TRBV6-6
D gene: TRBD2
J gene: TRBJ2-7
CDR3 DNA: TGTGCCAGCAGTTGGGCGGGGGATGTAAACGAGCAGTACTTC
CDR3 protein: CASSWAGDVNEQYF

clone size: once
V gene: TRBV11-2
D gene: TRBD1
J gene: TRBJ2-2
CDR3 DNA: TGTGCCAGCAGCGTCACAGGGGGCACCGGGGAGCTGTTTTTT
CDR3 protein: CASSVTGGTGELFF

clone size: once
V gene: TRBV27
D gene: TRBD1
J gene: TRBJ1-2
CDR3 DNA: TGTGCCAGCAGTTTGGGACAGGGGATCTATGGCTACACCTTC
CDR3 protein: CASSLGQGIYGYTF

clone size: .
V gene: TRBV4-2
D gene: TRBD2
J gene: TRBJ2-1
CDR3 DNA: TGTGCCAGCACCTTGACTAGCGGGGGCAACAATGAGCAGTTCTTC
CDR3 protein: CASTLTSGGNNEQFF

clone size: .
V gene: TRBV5-1
D gene: .
J gene: TRBJ1-6
CDR3 DNA: TGCGCCAGCAGCCCGGATTATAATTCACCCCTCCACTTT
CDR3 protein: CASSPDYNSPLHF

clone size: once
V gene: TRBV29-1
D gene: .
J gene: TRBJ2-2
CDR3 DNA: TGCAGCGTTGAAAGAGGGGCGGGCGGGGAGCTGTTTTTT
CDR3 protein: CSVERGAGGELFF

clone size: .
V gene: TRBV6-6
D gene: .
J gene: TRBJ2-7
CDR3 DNA: TGTGCCAGCAGTCCGTCCTTCAGAGGCCCCGAGCAGTACTTC
CDR3 protein: CASSPSFRGPEQYF

clone size: .
V gene: TRBV13
D gene: .
J gene: TRBJ1-5
CDR3 DNA: TGTGCCAGCAGCTCCCGTCGAGACAATAGCAATCAGCCCCAGCATTTT
CDR3 protein: CASSSRRDNSNQPQHF

clone size: .
V gene: TRBV27
D gene: .
J gene: TRBJ2-4
CDR3 DNA: TGTGCCAGCAAGACAGGATCCAAAAACATTCAGTACTTC
CDR3 protein: CASKTGSKNIQYF

clone size: .
V gene: TRBV18
D gene: TRBD1
J gene: TRBJ1-2
CDR3 DNA: TGTGCCAGCTCCCTGGGACAGGGGATTAGCTATGGCTACACCTTC
CDR3 protein: CASSLGQGISYGYTF

clone size: few
V gene: TRBV7-9
D gene: .
J gene: TRBJ1-6
CDR3 DNA: TGTGCCAGCAGCTTAGGGGGTTGGGGTGCACCCCTCCACTTT
CDR3 protein: CASSLGGWGAPLHF

clone size: .
V gene: TRBV21-1
D gene: .
J gene: TRBJ1-2
CDR3 DNA: TGTGCCAGCAGATCATCCTATGGCTACACCTTC
CDR3 protein: CASRSSYGYTF

clone size: .
V gene: TRBV6-1
D gene: .
J gene: TRBJ1-3
CDR3 DNA: TGTGCCATCCACCCTGGGGGAACTGGAAACACCATATATTTT
CDR3 protein: CAIHPGGTGNTIYF

clone size: once
V gene: TRBV5-1
D gene: .
J gene: TRBJ2-3
CDR3 DNA: TGCGCCAGCAGTCGGGTCGGGGAAAGCACAGATACGCAGTATTTT
CDR3 protein: CASSRVGESTDTQYF

clone size: .
V gene: TRBV9
D gene: TRBD2
J gene: TRBJ2-3
CDR3 DNA: TGTGCCAGCAGCGACGGGGGGTTCACAGATACGCAGTATTTT
CDR3 protein: CASSDGGFTDTQYF

clone size: few
V gene: TRBV5-6
D gene: .
J gene: TRBJ2-7
CDR3 DNA: TGTGCCAGCAGCGTGGGGGCTGGCTCCTACGAGCAGTACTTC
CDR3 protein: CASSVGAGSYEQYF

clone size: .
V gene: TRBV7-9
D gene: TRBD1
J gene: TRBJ2-7
CDR3 DNA: TGTGCCAGCAGCTCCGACAGGGGGTACGAGCAGTACTTC
CDR3 protein: CASSSDRGYEQYF

clone size: .
V gene: TRBV5-1
D gene: TRBD1
J gene: TRBJ2-5
CDR3 DNA: TGCGCCAGCAGAAAAGACAGGGTGGTAGAGACCCAGTACTTC
CDR3 protein: CASRKDRVVETQYF

clone size: .
V gene: TRBV11-3
D gene: TRBD1
J gene: TRBJ1-1
CDR3 DNA: TGTGCCAGCAGCTCAAGACAGGGGGCGGAAGCTTTCTTT
CDR3 protein: CASSSRQGAEAFF

clone size: .
V gene: TRBV5-1
D gene: .
J gene: TRBJ2-1
CDR3 DNA: TGCGCCAGCAGCTCCGGGACCCGCCTCGGAAGTGAGCAGTTCTTC
CDR3 protein: CASSSGTRLGSEQFF

clone size: .
V gene: TRBV14
D gene: TRBD1
J gene: TRBJ2-7
CDR3 DNA: TGTGCCAGCAGCCAGGAAGGGACAGGGAGGGTGTACGAGCAGTACTTC
CDR3 protein: CASSQEGTGRVYEQYF

clone size: .
V gene: TRBV18
D gene: TRBD2
J gene: TRBJ2-3
CDR3 DNA: TGTGCCAGCTCACCTTTAGTAGCGGGGGGAAGCACAGATACGCAGTATTTT
CDR3 protein: CASSPLVAGGSTDTQYF

clone size: .
V gene: TRBV9
D gene: .
J gene: TRBJ2-7
CDR3 DNA: TGTGCCAGCAGCGTAATGGGTGGCGAGCAGTACTTC
CDR3 protein: CASSVMGGEQYF

clone size: .
V gene: TRBV7-9
D gene: .
J gene: TRBJ1-5
CDR3 DNA: TGTGCCAGCAGCTTAGGGGGCTACAATCAGCCCCAGCATTTT
CDR3 protein: CASSLGGYNQPQHF

clone size: .
V gene: TRBV6-5
D gene: .
J gene: TRBJ1-4
CDR3 DNA: TGTGCCAGCAGTTACCGCGTGGAGACTGAACTGTTTTTT
CDR3 protein: CASSYRVETELFF